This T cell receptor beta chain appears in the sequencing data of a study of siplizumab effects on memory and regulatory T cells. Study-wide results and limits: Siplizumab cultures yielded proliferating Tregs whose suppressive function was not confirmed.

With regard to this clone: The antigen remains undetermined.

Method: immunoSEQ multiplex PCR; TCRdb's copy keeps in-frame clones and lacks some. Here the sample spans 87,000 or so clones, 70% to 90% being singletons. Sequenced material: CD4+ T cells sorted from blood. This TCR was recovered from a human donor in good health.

Here the CDR3 reads CASSSQGRTYGYTF. The CDR3 DNA sequence: TGTGCCAGCAGTTCCCAAGGTCGGACTTATGGCTACACCTTC. The rearrangement joins TRBV6-5 to TRBJ1-2, with no clear D. This CDR3 has 14 amino acids. Germline lookup yields CDR1 MNHEY and CDR2 SVGAGI. The V and J ends lost 4 bases and 5 bases respectively, with 14 bases between them.